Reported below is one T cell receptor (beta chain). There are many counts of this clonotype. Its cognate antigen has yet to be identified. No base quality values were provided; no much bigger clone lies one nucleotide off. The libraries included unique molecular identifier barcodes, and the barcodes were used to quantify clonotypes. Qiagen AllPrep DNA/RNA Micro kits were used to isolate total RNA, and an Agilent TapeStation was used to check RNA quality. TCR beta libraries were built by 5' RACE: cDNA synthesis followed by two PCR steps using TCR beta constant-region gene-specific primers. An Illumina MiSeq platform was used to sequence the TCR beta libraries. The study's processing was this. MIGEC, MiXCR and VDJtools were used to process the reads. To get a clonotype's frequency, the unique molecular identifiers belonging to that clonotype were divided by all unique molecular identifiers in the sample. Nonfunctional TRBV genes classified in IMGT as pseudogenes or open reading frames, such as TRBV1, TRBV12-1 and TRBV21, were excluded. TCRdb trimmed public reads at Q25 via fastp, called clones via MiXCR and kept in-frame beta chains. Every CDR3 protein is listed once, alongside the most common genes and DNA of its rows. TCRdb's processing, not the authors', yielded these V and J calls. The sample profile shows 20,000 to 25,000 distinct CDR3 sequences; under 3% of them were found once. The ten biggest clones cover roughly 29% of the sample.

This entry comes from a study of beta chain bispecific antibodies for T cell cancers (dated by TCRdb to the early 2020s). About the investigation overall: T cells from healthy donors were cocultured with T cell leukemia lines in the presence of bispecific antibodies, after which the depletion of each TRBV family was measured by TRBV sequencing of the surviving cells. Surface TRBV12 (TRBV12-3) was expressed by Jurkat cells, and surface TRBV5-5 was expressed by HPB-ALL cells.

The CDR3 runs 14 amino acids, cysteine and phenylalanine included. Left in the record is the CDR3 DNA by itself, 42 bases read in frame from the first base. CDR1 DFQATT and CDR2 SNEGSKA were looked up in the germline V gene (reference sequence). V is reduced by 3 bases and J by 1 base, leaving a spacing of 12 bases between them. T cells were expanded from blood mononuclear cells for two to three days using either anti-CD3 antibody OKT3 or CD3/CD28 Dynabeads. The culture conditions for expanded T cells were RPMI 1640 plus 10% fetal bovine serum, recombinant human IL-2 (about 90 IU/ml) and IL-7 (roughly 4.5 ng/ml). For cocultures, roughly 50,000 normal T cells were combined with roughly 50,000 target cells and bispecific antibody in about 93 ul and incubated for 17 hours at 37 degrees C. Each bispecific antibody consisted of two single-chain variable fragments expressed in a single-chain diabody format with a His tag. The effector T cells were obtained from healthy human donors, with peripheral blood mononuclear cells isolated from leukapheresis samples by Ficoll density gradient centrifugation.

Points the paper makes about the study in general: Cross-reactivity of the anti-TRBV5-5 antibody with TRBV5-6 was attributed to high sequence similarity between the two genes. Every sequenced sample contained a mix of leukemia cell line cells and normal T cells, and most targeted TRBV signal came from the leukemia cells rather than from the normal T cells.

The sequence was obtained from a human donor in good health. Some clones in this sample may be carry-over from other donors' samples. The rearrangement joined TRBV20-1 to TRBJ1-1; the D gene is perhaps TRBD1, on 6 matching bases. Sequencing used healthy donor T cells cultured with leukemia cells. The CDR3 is CSASTDRGNTEAFF. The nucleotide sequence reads TGCAGTGCTAGCACGGACAGAGGGAACACTGAAGCTTTCTTT.